The 19 T cell receptor beta chains given below trace back to one sample, sequenced in a study of cytomegalovirus exposure and HLA in healthy donors. The PCR had 60 Vbeta and 13 Jbeta primers. Profiling relied on immunoSEQ multiplex PCR, and the TCRdb table lists in-frame clones only, not all of them. The data show 95,000 to 150,000 clones, about 81% seen once. Sequences were obtained from PBMCs. These receptors came from a woman aged 25 to 39 in good health and CMV-seronegative.

The chain links TRBV15 to TRBJ2-7, with 8 bases matching TRBD1. Germline V gene sequence: CDR1 LNHNV, CDR2 YYDKDF (reference sequence). This CDR3 is 17 amino acids long. V gave up 5 bases and J gave up 0 bases; unmatched junction bases: 12. CDR3 protein: CATSDRQGTLSSYEQYF. CDR3 nucleotides: TGTGCCACCAGCGACAGACAGGGGACCCTCTCCTCCTACGAGCAGTACTTC.

The CDR3 reads CASSVTPGLAGSYEQYF. As DNA, the CDR3 is TGTGCCAGCAGCGTCACCCCGGGACTAGCGGGGTCCTACGAGCAGTACTTC. The chain combines TRBV9 with TRBJ2-7, with TRBD2 matching over 13 bases. Germline-derived CDR1 and CDR2 are SGDLS and YYNGEE. The ends lost 2 bases at V and 1 base at J; junction bases unmatched: 6. The CDR3 sequence is 17 residues long.

This clone came up a few times. V gene TRBV2 combines with J gene TRBJ1-1, with D possibly TRBD1 on 5 matching bases. The CDR3 extends over 13 amino acids. The ends were cut back, 2 bases at V and 9 bases at J, with 13 bases in the middle. Germline values: CDR1 SNHLY, CDR2 FYNNEI. The CDR3 here is CASSEPDRGKAFF. The CDR3 DNA sequence: TGTGCCAGCAGTGAACCGGACCGGGGGAAAGCTTTCTTT.

The rearrangement uses TRBV14 and TRBJ1-1; D ambiguous. Looked up from germline, CDR1 is SGHDN and CDR2 is FVKESK. The CDR3 is 14 amino acids. V lost 4 bases and J 1 base, leaving 10 bases between the germline ends. The CDR3 spells CASSPGRGNTEAFF. The CDR3 DNA reads as TGTGCCAGCAGCCCTGGACGGGGGAACACTGAAGCTTTCTTT.

The chain recombines TRBV6-5 with TRBJ2-7; TRBD1 matches 7 bases. J lost 4 bases, V lost 6 bases, and 12 bases had no gene match. This CDR3 comprises 15 residues. CDR1 and CDR2 from the germline V gene are MNHEY and SVGAGI. CDR3 protein: CASSPTPGQDYEQYF. CDR3 in DNA: TGTGCCAGCAGCCCCACACCCGGACAGGATTACGAGCAGTACTTC.

The V and J genes are TRBV11-3 and TRBJ2-1; the match to TRBD2 covers 7 bases. The junction had 8 bases not matched to a gene; V was cut back by 6 bases and J by 6 bases. This CDR3 is built from 14 residues. Looked up from germline, CDR1 is SGHNT and CDR2 is YENEEA. The CDR3 loop reads CASRNGEGGNEQFF. The CDR3 bases are TGTGCCAGCAGGAACGGGGAGGGTGGCAATGAGCAGTTCTTC.

The gene calls are TRBV6-5 and TRBJ2-3; D perhaps matches TRBD1 (6 bases). The CDR3 runs to 14 residues. Trimming stripped 6 bases from V and 1 base from J, with 11 bases between. The germline V gene encodes CDR1 MNHEY and CDR2 SVGAGI. The CDR3, as DNA: TGTGCCAGCAGACCCAGGACAGGCACAGATACGCAGTATTTT. The encoded protein is CASRPRTGTDTQYF.

The V gene is TRBV6-1, the J gene TRBJ2-4; D is undetermined. Trimming cost V 8 bases and J 0 bases, with 11 bases left between them. Germline CDR1 MNHNS, CDR2 SASEGT. CDR3 length equals 14 residues. CDR3 sequence: CASDPGLAKNIQYF. The CDR3 coding sequence is TGTGCCAGCGATCCTGGGCTAGCCAAAAACATTCAGTACTTC.

The chain combines TRBV7-6 with TRBJ1-2; 11 bases are a match to TRBD1. The CDR3 covers 16 residues. Germline V gene data show CDR1 as SGHVS and CDR2 as FNYEAQ. V was clipped by 4 bases and J by 7 bases; unmatched bases: 11. CDR3 coding DNA: TGTGCCAGCAGCTCGCTTCCGGGACAGGGGGGGGTTGGCTACACCTTC. This translates into CASSSLPGQGGVGYTF.

The V and J genes are TRBV27 and TRBJ1-5; 8 positions match TRBD1. The junction had 13 bases not matched to a gene; V was cut back by 7 bases and J by 2 bases. The CDR3 sequence is 17 residues long. Germline loops: CDR1 MNHEY, CDR2 SMNVEV (reference sequence). Here the CDR3 DNA reads TGTGCCAGCATTGCTTCCGGGACAGGCTTCGGCAATCAGCCCCAGCATTTT. Its translation is CASIASGTGFGNQPQHF.

The chain joins TRBV19 to TRBJ1-4; 9 bases are shared with TRBD1. V was pared by 7 bases and J by 6 bases, with 9 bases of the junction left unmatched. Germline V gene sequence: CDR1 LNHDA, CDR2 SQIVND (reference sequence). CDR3 size: 15 residues. The CDR3 nucleotides read TGTGCCAGTATCGGGATACAGGGGGCAGATGAAAAACTGTTTTTT. Its protein is CASIGIQGADEKLFF.

The J gene is TRBJ2-1, the V gene TRBV5-1; D possibly corresponds to TRBD2 (7 bases). Trimming cost V 2 bases and J 10 bases, with 22 bases left between them. Germline loops: CDR1 SGHRS, CDR2 YFSETQ. The CDR3 spans 16 residues. For the CDR3, the DNA is TGCGCCAGCAGCTTCGGGGGGTCGGGGGGCTTAGACGAGCAGTTCTTC. Amino acids: CASSFGGSGGLDEQFF.

This clone was recorded only once. The chain is built from TRBV15 and TRBJ1-5; the match to TRBD1 covers 9 bases. Germline CDR1 LNHNV, CDR2 YYDKDF (reference sequence). Unmatched junction bases numbered 9, after V lost 6 bases and J lost 6 bases. CDR3 size: 15 residues. This chain's CDR3 is CATRSPGQGSQPQHF. CDR3 DNA: TGTGCCACCAGGTCACCGGGACAGGGAAGTCAGCCCCAGCATTTT.

The rearrangement joins TRBV7-8 to TRBJ1-5, with 9 nucleotides matching TRBD1. CDR3 length equals 17 residues. Germline V gene lookup returns CDR1 SGHVS and CDR2 FQNEAQ. Trimming removed 1 base from V and 0 bases from J; junction bases left unmatched: 4. For the CDR3, the DNA is TGTGCCAGCAGCTTAGTAACGGGACAGGGTAGCAATCAGCCCCAGCATTTT. As protein: CASSLVTGQGSNQPQHF. The entire variable domain, with the rest obtained from reference TRBV7-8 and TRBJ1-5, is as follows: GAGVSQSPRYKVAKRGQDVALRCDPISGHVSLFWYQQALGQGPEFLTYFQNEAQLDKSGLPSDRFFAERPEGSVSTLKIQRTQQEDSAVYLCASSLVTGQGSNQPQHFGDGTRLSIL.

V is TRBV7-2 and J is TRBJ2-5; possibly TRBD1 for D (6 bases). The DNA end lines up better with TRBJ2-7; the J call may be wrong. The CDR3 sequence is 14 residues long. CDR1 is SGHTA, CDR2 FQGNSA, per germline. CDR3 in amino acids: CASSSGQVPFEQYF. The CDR3 DNA sequence: TGTGCCAGCAGCTCGGGACAAGTACCTTTCGAGCAGTACTTC.

V and J are TRBV7-2 and TRBJ2-5; TRBD2 is a possible D gene (6 bases). V gave up 2 bases and J gave up 5 bases, with 12 bases separating them. CDR1 is SGHTA and CDR2 is FQGNSA in the germline V gene. The CDR3 spans 14 residues. Written as DNA, the CDR3 is TGTGCCAGCAGCTTAATGGGAGGTGAGGAGACCCAGTACTTC. This gives the protein CASSLMGGEETQYF.

The chain carries TRBV2 and TRBJ2-5, with TRBD1 matching over 7 bases. The DNA matches TRBJ2-7 better at its end, which makes the J call doubtful. Germline CDR1 and CDR2: SNHLY and FYNNEI. The CDR3 loop spans 13 amino acids. The CDR3 sequence: CASSRQGIHEQYF. In nucleotides, the CDR3 is TGTGCCAGCAGCAGACAGGGAATCCACGAGCAGTACTTC.

The rearrangement links TRBV11-3 to TRBJ2-1; 7 bases align to TRBD2. Germline lookup yields CDR1 SGHNT and CDR2 YENEEA. This CDR3 region has 14 residues. Trimming took 3 bases from V and 7 from J; bases not matched to a gene: 6. CDR3 DNA: TGTGCCAGCAGCTTCATAATAGCGGGTAATGAGCAGTTCTTC. Residues: CASSFIIAGNEQFF. The complete variable domain, with remaining parts taken from reference TRBV11-3 and TRBJ2-1, reads EAGVVQSPRYKIIEKKQPVAFWCNPISGHNTLYWYLQNLGQGPELLIRYENEEAVDDSQLPKDRFSAERLKGVDSTLKIQPAELGDSAVYLCASSFIIAGNEQFFGPGTRLTVL.

The chain has TRBV19 and TRBJ2-7, with 16 bases aligning to TRBD2. There are 19 residues in the CDR3. V lost 8 bases to trimming and J lost 5 bases; unmatched junction nucleotides: 18. The V gene's germline CDR1 is LNHDA and CDR2 SQIVND (reference sequence). The CDR3 protein is CASRTGTSGRAQTRDEQYF. Here the CDR3 DNA reads TGTGCCAGTCGAACCGGGACTAGCGGGAGGGCCCAAACTCGGGACGAGCAGTACTTC. Combining the CDR3 with reference TRBV19 and TRBJ2-7 gives the whole variable domain DGGITQSPKYLFRKEGQNVTLSCEQNLNHDAMYWYRQDPGQGLRLIYYSQIVNDFQKGDIAEGYSVSREKKESFPLTVTSAQKNPTAFYLCASRTGTSGRAQTRDEQYFGPGTRLTVT.